Each of the 4 T cell receptor beta chains below was sequenced from the same sample in a study of shared clonotypes between healthy human individuals. Naive CD8 cells comprised CD45RO-negative, CCR7-positively selected cells, excluding terminally differentiated effector memory CD45RA+ cells. TCRdb keeps only in-frame clones here, not all; method: immunoSEQ multiplex PCR. The sample shows hundreds of thousands of clones, 96% of them seen only once. The sample taken for sequencing was naive CD8+ T cells sorted from blood. These receptors all stem from a woman aged 25 to 39 in good health.

This chain uses TRBV5-4 with TRBJ1-4; TRBD1 matches 7 bases. The V gene's germline CDR1 is SGHNT and CDR2 YYREEE (reference sequence). The CDR3 sequence is 13 residues long. Losses at the gene ends were 4 bases for V and 8 bases for J; bases not matched to a gene: 5. CDR3 residues: CASSDWTGEKLFF. The CDR3 DNA follows: TGTGCCAGCAGCGACTGGACAGGCGAAAAACTGTTTTTT.

Notes on this clone: The sample carries other DNA sequences with the same CDR3. The chain carries TRBV19 and TRBJ1-1, with TRBD1 matching over 8 bases. Per germline, CDR1 LNHDA and CDR2 SQIVND (reference sequence). There are 15 residues in the CDR3. The trim removed 1 base at V and 5 bases at J, leaving 6 bases unmatched. Here the CDR3 DNA reads TGTGCCAGTAGTATAGTCGGGACAGGAGGGACTGAAGCTTTCTTT. It specifies CASSIVGTGGTEAFF.

The rearrangement links TRBV4-1 to TRBJ2-7; 11 nucleotides agree with TRBD2. J gave up 4 bases and V 4 bases, and 9 bases lay outside the gene matches. CDR1 and CDR2 from the germline V gene are MGHRA and YSYEKL. The CDR3 length is 16 residues. The CDR3 region has the DNA TGCGCCAGCAGCCCGACGGCTAGCGGGAGGATTTACGAGCAGTACTTC. It encodes CASSPTASGRIYEQYF.

Concerning this clone itself: The junction shows a germline mismatch at one end, possibly a read error. J is TRBJ2-1 and V is TRBV19, with 7 bases fitting TRBD2. In germline, CDR1 is LNHDA, CDR2 SQIVND (reference sequence). The CDR3 extends over 13 amino acids. CDR3 sequence: CASSIDLWRELLF. The CDR3 nucleotides read TGTGCCAGTAGTATAGATCTATGGCGGGAGTTGCTCTTC.